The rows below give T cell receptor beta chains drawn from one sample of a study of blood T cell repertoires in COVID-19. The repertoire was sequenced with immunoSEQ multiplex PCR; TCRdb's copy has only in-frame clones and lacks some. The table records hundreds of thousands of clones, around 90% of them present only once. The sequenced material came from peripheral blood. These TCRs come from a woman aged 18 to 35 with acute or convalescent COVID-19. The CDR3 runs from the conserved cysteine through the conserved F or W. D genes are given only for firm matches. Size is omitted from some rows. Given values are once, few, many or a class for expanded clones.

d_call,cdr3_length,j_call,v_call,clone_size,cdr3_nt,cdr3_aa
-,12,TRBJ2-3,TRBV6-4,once,TGTGCCAGCAGTGAGGACAGATACACGCAGTATTTT,CASSEDRYTQYF
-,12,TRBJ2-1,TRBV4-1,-,TGCGCCAGCAGCCCCGGAGGGTATGAGCAGTTCTTC,CASSPGGYEQFF
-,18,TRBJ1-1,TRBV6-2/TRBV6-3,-,TGTGCCAGCAGTTACACCCCGGGGGGTACGGGGTGGGCCACTGAAGCTTTCTTT,CASSYTPGGTGWATEAFF
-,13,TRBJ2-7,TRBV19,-,TGTGCCAGTAGTCGAGGGCTCAACTACGAGCAGTACTTC,CASSRGLNYEQYF
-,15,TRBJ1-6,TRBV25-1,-,TGTGCCAGCAGTGAATTACAGGGATCTAATTCACCCCTCCACTTT,CASSELQGSNSPLHF
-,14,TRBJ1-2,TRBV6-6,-,TGTGCCAGCAGAATCCCTTGGAGGGCGGAGGGCTACACCTTC,CASRIPWRAEGYTF
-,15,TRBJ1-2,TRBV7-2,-,TGTGCCAGCAGCCGCGACGGACTTAGCTACTATGGCTACACCTTC,CASSRDGLSYYGYTF
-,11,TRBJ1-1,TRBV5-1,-,TGCGCCAGCAGCCTCGGGGGGCTCGCTTTCTTT,CASSLGGLAFF
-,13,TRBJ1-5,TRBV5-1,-,TGCGCCAGCAGCTTTGACAGTAATCAGCCCCAGCATTTT,CASSFDSNQPQHF
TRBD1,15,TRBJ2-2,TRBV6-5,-,TGTGCCAGCAGTAACCGACAGGGGGCCACCGGGGAGCTGTTTTTT,CASSNRQGATGELFF
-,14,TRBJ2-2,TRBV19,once,TGTGCCAGTAGTGAGGGATGGGACACCGGGGAGCTGTTTTTT,CASSEGWDTGELFF
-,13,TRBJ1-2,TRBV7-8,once,TGTGCCAGCAGCCCGACAGTTAACTATGGCTACACCTTC,CASSPTVNYGYTF
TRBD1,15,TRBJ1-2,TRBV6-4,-,TGTGCCAGCAGTACCGGACAGGGGCCCAGCTATGGCTACACCTTC,CASSTGQGPSYGYTF
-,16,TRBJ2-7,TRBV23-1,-,TGCGCCAGCAGTCAATCGTTGGCAGGGCCCCGCGGCGAGCAGTACTTC,CASSQSLAGPRGEQYF
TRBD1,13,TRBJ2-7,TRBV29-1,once,TGCAGCGTTGTAACGGGACAGGGTTTAGAGCAGTACTTC,CSVVTGQGLEQYF
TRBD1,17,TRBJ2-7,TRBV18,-,TGTGCCAGCTCACGTGGGATAGGGGGCTCCCTCGAATACGAGCAGTACTTC,CASSRGIGGSLEYEQYF
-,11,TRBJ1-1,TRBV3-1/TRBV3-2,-,TGTGCCAGCAGGCAGTCCGCTGAAGCTTTCTTT,CASRQSAEAFF
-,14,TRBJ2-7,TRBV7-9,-,TGTGCCAGCAGCCCCAAGACAGTTTCCTACGAGCAGTACTTC,CASSPKTVSYEQYF
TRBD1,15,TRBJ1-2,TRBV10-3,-,TGTGCCATCAAAAACGGGACAGCTTTAAACTATGGCTACACCTTC,CAIKNGTALNYGYTF
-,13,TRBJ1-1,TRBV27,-,TGTGCCAGCAGGGGCCTCATGAACACTGAAGCTTTCTTT,CASRGLMNTEAFF
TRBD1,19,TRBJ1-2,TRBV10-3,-,TGTGCCATCAGTGAGCCAAGAAATGACCGGGACAGGGTAATAAATGGCTACACCTTC,CAISEPRNDRDRVINGYTF